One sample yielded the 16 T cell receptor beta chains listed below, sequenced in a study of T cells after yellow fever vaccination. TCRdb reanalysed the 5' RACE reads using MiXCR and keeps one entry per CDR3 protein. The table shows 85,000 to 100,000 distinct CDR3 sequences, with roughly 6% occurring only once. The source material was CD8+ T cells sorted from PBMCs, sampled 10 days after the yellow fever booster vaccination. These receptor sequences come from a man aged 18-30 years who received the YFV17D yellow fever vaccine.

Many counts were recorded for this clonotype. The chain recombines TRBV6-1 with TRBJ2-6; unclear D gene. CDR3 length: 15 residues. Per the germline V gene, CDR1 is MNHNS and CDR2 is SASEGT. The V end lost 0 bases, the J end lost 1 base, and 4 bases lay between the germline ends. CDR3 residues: CASSEAGSGANVLTF. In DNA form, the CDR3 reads TGTGCCAGCAGTGAAGCAGGGTCTGGGGCCAACGTCCTGACTTTC.

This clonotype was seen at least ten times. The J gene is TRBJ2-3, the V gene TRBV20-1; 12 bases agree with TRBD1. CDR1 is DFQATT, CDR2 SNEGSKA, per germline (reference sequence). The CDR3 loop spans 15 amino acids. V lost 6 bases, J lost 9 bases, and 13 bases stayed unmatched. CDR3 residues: CSANDGTGGSLTQYF. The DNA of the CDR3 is TGCAGTGCGAACGACGGGACAGGGGGCTCCCTGACGCAGTATTTT.

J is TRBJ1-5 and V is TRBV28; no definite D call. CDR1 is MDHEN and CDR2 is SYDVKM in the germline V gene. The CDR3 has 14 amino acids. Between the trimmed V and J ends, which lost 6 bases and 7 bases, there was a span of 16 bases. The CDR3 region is CASSPSARGQPQHF. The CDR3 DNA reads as TGTGCCAGCAGCCCGTCTGCGCGAGGCCAGCCCCAGCATTTT.

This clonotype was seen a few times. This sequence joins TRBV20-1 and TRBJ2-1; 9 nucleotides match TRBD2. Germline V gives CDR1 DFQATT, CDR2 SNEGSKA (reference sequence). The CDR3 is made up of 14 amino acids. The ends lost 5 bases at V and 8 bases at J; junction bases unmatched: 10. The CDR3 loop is CSAPTGTSPHEQFF. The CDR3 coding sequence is TGCAGTGCTCCAACCGGGACTAGCCCCCATGAGCAGTTCTTC.

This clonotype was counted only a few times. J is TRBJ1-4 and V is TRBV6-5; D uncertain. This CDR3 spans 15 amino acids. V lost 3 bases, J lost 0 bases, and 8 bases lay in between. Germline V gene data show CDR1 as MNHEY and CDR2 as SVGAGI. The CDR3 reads CASSYLAATNEKLFF. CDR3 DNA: TGTGCCAGCAGTTATCTAGCAGCAACTAATGAAAAACTGTTTTTT.

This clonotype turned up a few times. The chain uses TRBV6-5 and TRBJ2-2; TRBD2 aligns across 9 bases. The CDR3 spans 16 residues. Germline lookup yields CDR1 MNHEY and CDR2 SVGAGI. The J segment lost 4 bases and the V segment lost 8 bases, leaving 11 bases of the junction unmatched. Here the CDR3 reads CASLDPPAGGTGELFF. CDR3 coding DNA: TGTGCCAGCCTTGACCCCCCAGCGGGGGGCACCGGGGAGCTGTTTTTT.

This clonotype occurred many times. CDR3 loop: CASSLVDNEQFF. CDR3 nucleotides: TGTGCCAGCAGCTTAGTCGACAATGAGCAGTTCTTC. The gene calls are TRBV7-2 and TRBJ2-1; D is unclear. Germline values: CDR1 SGHTA, CDR2 FQGNSA. The CDR3 is 12 amino acids. Trimming cost V 1 base and J 5 bases, with 3 bases left between them.

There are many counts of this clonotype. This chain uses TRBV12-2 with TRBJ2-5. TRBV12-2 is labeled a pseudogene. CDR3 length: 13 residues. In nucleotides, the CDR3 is TGTGCAAGTCGCTTCATAGGAGAAGAGACCCAGTACTTC. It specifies CASRFIGEETQYF.

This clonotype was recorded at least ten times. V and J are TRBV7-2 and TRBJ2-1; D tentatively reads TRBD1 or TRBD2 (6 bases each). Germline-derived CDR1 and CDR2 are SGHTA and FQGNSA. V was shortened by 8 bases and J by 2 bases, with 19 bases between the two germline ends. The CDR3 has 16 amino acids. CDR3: CASGFPSGAPYNEQFF. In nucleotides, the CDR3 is TGTGCCAGCGGATTCCCGTCGGGGGCACCCTACAATGAGCAGTTCTTC. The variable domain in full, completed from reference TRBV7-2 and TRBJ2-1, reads GAGVSQSPSNKVTEKGKDVELRCDPISGHTALYWYRQSLGQGLEFLIYFQGNSAPDKSGLPSDRFSAERTGGSVSTLTIQRTQQEDSAVYLCASGFPSGAPYNEQFFGPGTRLTVL.

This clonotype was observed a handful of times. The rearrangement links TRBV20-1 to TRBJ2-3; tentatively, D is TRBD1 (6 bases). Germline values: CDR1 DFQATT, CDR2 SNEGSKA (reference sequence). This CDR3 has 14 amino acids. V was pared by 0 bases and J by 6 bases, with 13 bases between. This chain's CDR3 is CSAREDSEIDTQYF. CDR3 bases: TGCAGTGCTAGAGAGGACAGTGAAATTGATACGCAGTATTTT.

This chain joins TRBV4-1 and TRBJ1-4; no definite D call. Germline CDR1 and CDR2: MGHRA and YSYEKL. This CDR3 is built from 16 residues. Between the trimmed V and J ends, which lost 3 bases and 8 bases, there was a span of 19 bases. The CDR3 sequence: CASSHPKGGYLEKLFF. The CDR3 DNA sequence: TGCGCCAGCAGCCATCCTAAGGGAGGTTATCTGGAAAAACTGTTTTTT.

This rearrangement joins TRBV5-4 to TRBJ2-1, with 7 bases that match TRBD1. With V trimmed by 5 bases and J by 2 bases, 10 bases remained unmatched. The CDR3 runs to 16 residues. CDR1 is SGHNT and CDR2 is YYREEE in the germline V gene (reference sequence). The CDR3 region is CASSSPRTGPYNEQFF. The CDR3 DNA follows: TGTGCCAGCAGTTCGCCGCGGACAGGCCCCTACAATGAGCAGTTCTTC.

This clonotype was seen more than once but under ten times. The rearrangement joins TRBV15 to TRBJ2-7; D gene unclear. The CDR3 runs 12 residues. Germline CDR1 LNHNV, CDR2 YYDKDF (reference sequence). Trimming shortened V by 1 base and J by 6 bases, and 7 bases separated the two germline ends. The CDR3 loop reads CATSRVESEQYF. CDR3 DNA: TGTGCCACCAGCAGAGTGGAGTCCGAGCAGTACTTC.

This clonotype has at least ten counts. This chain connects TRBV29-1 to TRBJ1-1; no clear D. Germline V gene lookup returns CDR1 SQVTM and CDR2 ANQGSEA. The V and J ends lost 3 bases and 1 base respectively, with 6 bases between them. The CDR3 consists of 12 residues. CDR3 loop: CSVDVRNTEAFF. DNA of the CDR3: TGCAGCGTTGACGTGAGGAACACTGAAGCTTTCTTT.

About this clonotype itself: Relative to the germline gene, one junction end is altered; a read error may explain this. The CDR3 sequence: CASSDHWAANTGELIF. The CDR3 DNA sequence: TGTGCCAGTAGCGACCACTGGGCAGCGAACACCGGGGAGCTGATTTTT. The chain employs TRBV19 and TRBJ2-2; tentative D call: TRBD2 (5 bases). Germline loops: CDR1 LNHDA, CDR2 SQIVND (reference sequence). The CDR3 loop spans 16 amino acids.

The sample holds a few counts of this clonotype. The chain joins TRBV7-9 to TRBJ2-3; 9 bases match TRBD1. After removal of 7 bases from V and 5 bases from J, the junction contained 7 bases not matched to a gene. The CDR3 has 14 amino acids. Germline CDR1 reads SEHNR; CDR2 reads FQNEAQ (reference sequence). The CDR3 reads CASNWGQGKDTQYF. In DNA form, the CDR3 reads TGTGCCAGCAACTGGGGACAGGGCAAAGATACGCAGTATTTT.